One and the same sample provided the 18 T cell receptor beta chains below, sequenced in a study of tissue T cells after allogeneic stem cell transplantation. The sample's time point: mouse harvest day 7 after allogeneic transplant. Tail vein injection delivered 10^7 T-cell-depleted bone marrow cells and 10^6 splenic CD5+ T cells. Data came from immunoSEQ multiplex PCR; TCRdb stores just in-frame clones and leaves some out. The table has about 10,000 clones, roughly 45% seen once. Sequencing was carried out using gut tissue. The receptors shown here come from a female BALB/c mouse given C57BL/6 T cells with graft-versus-host disease after an allogeneic hematopoietic cell transplant.

This clone is medium-sized (0.01 to 0.1%) by share. Gene names are the mouse ones. The read finishes 1 residue shy of the CDR3 end, and the germline J gene is used to complete it. The chain has TRBV31 and TRBJ2-7, with TRBD2 identical over 11 bases. V lost 1 base and J lost 4; bases outside the gene matches: 3. The CDR3 is made up of 14 amino acids. Germline assignment: CDR1 GKSSPN and CDR2 SITVG. The CDR3 here is CAWSHGTGGYEQYF. Incomplete CDR3 DNA: TGTGCCTGGAGTCACGGGACTGGGGGTTATGAACAGTAC.

This clone is termed medium-sized (0.01 to 0.1%). The genes are named according to mouse. The DNA ends 1 residue before the CDR3 does, and the rest of the CDR3 is filled in from the germline J gene. This sequence joins TRBV13-1 and TRBJ2-1; 12 bases fit TRBD2. The CDR3 totals 15 residues. The V gene end was trimmed by 5 bases and the J gene end by 0 bases; junction bases not matched to a gene: 0. Germline lookup yields CDR1 NSHNY and CDR2 SYGAGN. Partial CDR3 DNA: TGTGCCAGCAGGGACTGGGGGGGTAACTATGCTGAGCAGTTC. This codes for CASRDWGGNYAEQF. The CDR3 in its entirety is CASRDWGGNYAEQFF.

About this clone: The gene symbols are mouse symbols. The read terminates 1 residue before the CDR3 end, so the remaining end is supplied by the germline J gene. J is TRBJ2-7 and V is TRBV26; maybe TRBD2 (7 bases). Trimming pared 1 base from V and 2 bases from J, leaving 12 bases between. This CDR3 spans 15 amino acids. Germline lookup yields CDR1 KGHPV and CDR2 FQNQEV (reference sequence). The CDR3 sequence is CASSLFGGRTYEQYF. The CDR3 DNA, read in part, is TGTGCCAGCAGTCTGTTTGGGGGGCGCACCTATGAACAGTAC.

Remarks on this clone: A much larger clone lies one base from this, so it may be a read error. Mouse germline and gene names are used. The read falls 1 residue short of the CDR3 end, and the missing part is taken from the germline J gene. At the DNA level, this CDR3 is encoded by other sequences in the same sample as well. The chain links TRBV26 to TRBJ2-7, with D unclear. CDR3 length equals 12 residues. With 0 bases removed from V and 4 bases from J, the gap between germline ends came to 4 bases. CDR1 is KGHPV, CDR2 FQNQEV, per germline (reference sequence). The CDR3 loop reads CASSLSGYEQYF. CDR3 DNA, as far as it was read: TGTGCCAGCAGTCTGTCTGGTTATGAACAGTAC.

This clone was observed a few times. These gene names are mouse names. The sequence runs out 1 residue before the end of the CDR3; the remainder is reconstructed from the germline J gene. This sequence joins TRBV26 and TRBJ2-7; TRBD2 matches at 7 bases. The CDR3 is 15 amino acids. With V trimmed by 0 bases and J by 6 bases, 8 bases remained unmatched. Germline CDR1 is KGHPV and CDR2 is FQNQEV (reference sequence). CDR3: CASSLSSGGPFEQYF. Incomplete CDR3 DNA: TGTGCCAGCAGTCTGTCCTCTGGGGGACCTTTTGAACAGTAC. The full variable domain, its missing parts supplied by reference TRBV26 and TRBJ2-7, is NSKVIQTPRYLVKGQGQKAKMRCIPEKGHPVVFWYQQNKNNEFKFLINFQNQEVLQQIDMTEKRFSAECPSNSPCSLEIQSSEAGDSALYLCASSLSSGGPFEQYFGPGTRLTVL.

Regarding this clone: Gene names are the mouse ones. The read stops 1 residue short of the end of the CDR3; the missing end is completed from the germline J gene. The gene calls are TRBV16 and TRBJ1-1, with 9 bases fitting TRBD1. Looked up from germline, CDR1 is SGHSA and CDR2 is FRNQAP. V lost 4 bases, J lost 3 bases, and 3 bases stayed unmatched. CDR3 size: 14 residues. CDR3 region: CASSYGTGYTEVFF. The DNA read from the CDR3 is TGTGCAAGCAGCTATGGGACAGGGTACACAGAAGTCTTC.

To note about this clone: The gene names here belong to mouse. The read ends 1 residue early relative to the CDR3; the germline J gene fills the gap. This rearrangement joins TRBV26 to TRBJ1-1; tentatively, D is TRBD1 (6 bases). The V and J ends lost 2 bases and 0 bases respectively, with 7 bases between them. The germline gives CDR1 KGHPV, CDR2 FQNQEV (reference sequence). This CDR3 contains 14 residues. Partial CDR3 DNA: TGTGCCAGCAGTCTGAGACAGGCAAACACAGAAGTCTTC. Protein product: CASSLRQANTEVF. The CDR3 as a whole reads CASSLRQANTEVFF.

Comment on this clone: These gene names are mouse names. With the read ending 1 residue before the CDR3 end, the germline J gene is used to fill in that end. The chain couples TRBV26 to TRBJ1-4; D not certain. The CDR3 runs to 13 residues. Trimming took off 6 bases at V and 1 base at J, with 6 bases between the two ends. CDR1 and CDR2 from the germline V gene are KGHPV and FQNQEV (reference sequence). The covered CDR3 bases are TGTGCCAGCAGGAGAAGTTCCAACGAAAGATTATTT. Protein sequence: CASRRSSNERLF. The entire CDR3 reads CASRRSSNERLFF.

A note on this clone: The gene names here belong to mouse. The read ends 1 residue early relative to the CDR3; the germline J gene fills the gap. This chain links TRBV16 with TRBJ2-4, with no clear D. Germline assignment: CDR1 SGHSA and CDR2 FRNQAP. There are 12 residues in the CDR3. V was pared by 5 bases and J by 0 bases, with 3 bases between. The CDR3 spells CASSLSQNTLYF. The sequenced CDR3 bases are TGTGCAAGCAGCCTTAGTCAAAACACCTTGTAC.

Note on this clone: Gene names are mouse gene names. The read comes to an end 1 residue before the CDR3 does, leaving the germline J gene to fill in the end. The chain recombines TRBV12-1 with TRBJ2-3; a weak D match, TRBD2 (6 bases). Per germline, CDR1 SGHSN and CDR2 HYEKVE. This CDR3 has 13 residues. V was cut by 2 bases and J by 6 bases, with 11 bases left in between. Incomplete CDR3 DNA: TGTGCCAGCTCTCACAGGACTGCGGAAACGCTGTAT. Its translation: CASSHRTAETLY. From start to end, the CDR3 is CASSHRTAETLYF.

As regards this clone: The listed genes are named as in mouse. The CDR3 extends 1 residue past the end of the read, so its final part is completed from the germline J gene. The genes are TRBV23 and TRBJ2-4; TRBD2 is the table's D call, not checked against the DNA. Germline-derived CDR1 and CDR2 are KGHTA and FQNQQP. CDR3 length equals 14 residues. The CDR3 here is CSSSQLASQNTLYF. The covered CDR3 bases are TGCTCCAGCAGTCAACTGGCTAGTCAAAACACCTTGTAC.

By share, this clone counts as medium-sized (0.01 to 0.1%). Gene names and germline match the mouse. The read halts 1 residue ahead of the CDR3 end, with the missing end drawn from the germline J gene. The chain links TRBV5 to TRBJ2-4; 7 bases agree with TRBD2. The CDR3 length is 16 residues. Germline CDR1 LGHNA, CDR2 YNLKQL (reference sequence). J was trimmed by 1 base and V by 4 bases; bases with no gene match: 8. Partial CDR3 DNA: TGTGCCAGCAGCCCCTCGGGGGGGAAGGGTCAAAACACCTTGTAC. Its translation is CASSPSGGKGQNTLY. In full, the CDR3 reads CASSPSGGKGQNTLYF.

In the case of this clone: Gene and germline names: mouse. The read is 1 residue too short to cover the CDR3 end, so that end is filled in from the germline J gene. The J gene is TRBJ1-6, the V gene TRBV26, with D possibly TRBD1 on 5 matching bases. TRBJ1-6 is classed as an ORF, of uncertain function. Germline values: CDR1 KGHPV, CDR2 FQNQEV (reference sequence). This CDR3 has 13 amino acids. V lost 3 bases and J lost 7, with 7 bases in between. CDR3 bases read: TGTGCCAGCAGTCTCCACAGGAATTCGCCCCTCTAC. Translating gives CASSLHRNSPLY. In full, the CDR3 reads CASSLHRNSPLYF.

As to this clone: Gene names are mouse gene names. The read ends 1 residue shy of where the CDR3 ends; the end is completed using the germline J gene. V and J are TRBV13-3 and TRBJ2-7; TRBD2 agrees at 10 bases. CDR1 is NNHDY, CDR2 SYVADS, per germline. The CDR3 contains 14 residues. The junction had 4 bases not matched to a gene; V was cut back by 4 bases and J by 3 bases. The CDR3 DNA, read in part, is TGTGCCAGCAGTCACCGGACTGGGGGCTATGAACAGTAC. This gives the protein CASSHRTGGYEQY. The whole CDR3 sequence is CASSHRTGGYEQYF.

For this clone: Mouse germline and gene names are used. The read ends 1 residue before the CDR3 terminus; that terminus is restored from the germline J gene. The gene calls are TRBV24 and TRBJ2-1, with a possible D match to TRBD1 (5 bases). Germline CDR1 reads KGHTA; CDR2 reads FRNEEI. Trimming removed 3 bases at V and 3 bases at J, with 9 bases between. The CDR3 is made up of 14 amino acids. This chain's CDR3 is CASSLGRAYAEQFF. The sequenced CDR3 bases are TGTGCCAGCAGTCTAGGCAGGGCCTATGCTGAGCAGTTC.

Relative to its sample, this clone is medium-sized. Here the gene names and germline are mouse. From the germline J gene comes the end of the CDR3, since the read stops 1 residue before it. J is TRBJ2-7 and V is TRBV13-1; 9 positions match TRBD2. With V trimmed by 1 base and J by 5 bases, 4 bases remained unmatched. This CDR3 has 14 residues. CDR1 and CDR2 from the germline V gene are NSHNY and SYGAGN. The CDR3 DNA, read in part, is TGTGCCAGCAGTGATTTGGGGGGGCGGAATGAACAGTAC. It yields the protein CASSDLGGRNEQY. The whole CDR3 protein reads CASSDLGGRNEQYF.

A word on this clone: Gene names refer to mouse genes. The read falls 1 residue short of the CDR3 end, and the missing part is taken from the germline J gene. The chain employs TRBV26 and TRBJ2-4, with D tentatively TRBD1 (5 bases). The CDR3 extends over 14 amino acids. Per the germline V gene, CDR1 is KGHPV and CDR2 is FQNQEV (reference sequence). Trimming took 4 bases from V and 0 from J, leaving 8 bases between them. This CDR3 reads CASSPTASQNTLYF. The covered CDR3 bases are TGTGCCAGCAGTCCGACAGCTAGTCAAAACACCTTGTAC.

The table lists this clone with a few counts. The germline and genes are mouse ones. With the read ending 1 residue before the CDR3 end, the germline J gene is used to fill in that end. This chain links TRBV12-1 with TRBJ2-4; D remains unclear. V lost 3 bases and J 4 bases, leaving 4 bases between the germline ends. CDR3 length: 11 residues. Germline V CDR1 and CDR2: SGHSN, HYEKVE. The CDR3 DNA, read in part, is TGTGCCAGCTCTTCAAAAAACACCTTGTAC. Translating gives CASSSKNTLY. The CDR3 as a whole reads CASSSKNTLYF.